This T cell receptor beta chain appears in the sequencing data of a study of vaccination and CD4 T cells after COVID-19. As regards this clonotype: Its antigen remains unknown.

The Oncomine TCR Beta short-read assay was applied to DNA of cultured CD4+ T cells. TCRdb reprocessed the PCR reads with MiXCR, giving one entry per CDR3 protein. The sample includes about 10,000 distinct CDR3 sequences, 20% to 25% of them seen just once. This CDR3 spans 15 amino acids. V shed 3 bases and J shed 0 bases, with 9 bases lying between them. The germline V gene has CDR1 KGHSH and CDR2 LQKENI. The treatment: roughly 10-day PBMC culture with coronavirus spike peptide pools or control peptides (ViraFEST assay). The sequence was obtained from a human donor who received a COVID-19 vaccine. Sample: CD4+ T cells from blood, cultured in vitro, taken before SARS-CoV-2 vaccination. The chain carries TRBV18 and TRBJ1-3; D unclear. In nucleotides, the CDR3 is TGTGCCAGCTCACCGACACGAAGCTCTGGAAACACCATATATTTT. Encoded protein: CASSPTRSSGNTIYF. The complete variable domain, with remaining parts taken from reference TRBV18 and TRBJ1-3, reads NAGVMQNPRHLVRRRGQEARLRCSPMKGHSHVYWYRQLPEEGLKFMVYLQKENIIDESGMPKERFSAEFPKEGPSILRIQQVVRGDSAAYFCASSPTRSSGNTIYFGEGSWLTVV.